This T cell receptor (beta chain) was recorded in a study of T cells after yellow fever vaccination. In this sample, this clonotype turned up many times. Trimming stripped 2 bases from V and 7 bases from J, with 10 bases between. Germline values: CDR1 SGHRS, CDR2 YFSETQ. This CDR3 spans 12 amino acids. TCRdb reprocessed the 5' RACE reads with MiXCR, giving one entry per CDR3 protein. The top ten hold approximately 3% of the sample, which has about 180,000 distinct CDR3 sequences, 5.5% to 8% seen once. The receptor's source is a man younger than 35 who received the YFV17D yellow fever vaccine. The V and J genes are TRBV5-1 and TRBJ2-7; D may be TRBD1 or TRBD2 (5 bases each). Here the sequenced sample was CD4+ T cells sorted from PBMCs, taken on the day of the first yellow fever vaccination. Here the CDR3 reads CASSFPGPEQYF. For the CDR3, the DNA is TGCGCCAGCAGCTTCCCGGGACCGGAGCAGTACTTC.